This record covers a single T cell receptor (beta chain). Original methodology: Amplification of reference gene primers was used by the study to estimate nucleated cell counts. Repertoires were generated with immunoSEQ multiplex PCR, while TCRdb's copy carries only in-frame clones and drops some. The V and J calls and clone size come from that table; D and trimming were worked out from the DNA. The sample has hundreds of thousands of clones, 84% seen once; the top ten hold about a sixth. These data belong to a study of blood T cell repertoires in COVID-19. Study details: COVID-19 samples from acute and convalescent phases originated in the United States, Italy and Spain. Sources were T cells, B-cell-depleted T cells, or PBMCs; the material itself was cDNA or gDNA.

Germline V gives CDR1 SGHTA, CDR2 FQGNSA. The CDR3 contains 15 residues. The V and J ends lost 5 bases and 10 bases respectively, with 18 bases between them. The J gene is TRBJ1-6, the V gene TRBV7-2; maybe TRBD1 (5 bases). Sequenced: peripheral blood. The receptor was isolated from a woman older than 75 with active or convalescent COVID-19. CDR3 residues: CASSPRQIRESPLHF. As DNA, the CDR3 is TGTGCCAGCAGCCCTCGACAGATTAGGGAATCACCCCTCCACTTT.